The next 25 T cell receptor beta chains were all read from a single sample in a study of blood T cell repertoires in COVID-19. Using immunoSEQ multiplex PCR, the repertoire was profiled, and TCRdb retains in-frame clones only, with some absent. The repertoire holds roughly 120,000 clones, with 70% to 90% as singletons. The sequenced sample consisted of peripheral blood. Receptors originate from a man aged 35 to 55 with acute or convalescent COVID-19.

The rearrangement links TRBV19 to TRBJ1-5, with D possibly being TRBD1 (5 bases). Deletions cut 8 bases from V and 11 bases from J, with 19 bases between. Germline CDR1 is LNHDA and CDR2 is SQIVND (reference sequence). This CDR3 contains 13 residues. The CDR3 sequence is CASLDTLLPAQHF. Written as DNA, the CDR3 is TGTGCCAGTTTGGACACGCTGCTTCCAGCCCAGCATTTT.

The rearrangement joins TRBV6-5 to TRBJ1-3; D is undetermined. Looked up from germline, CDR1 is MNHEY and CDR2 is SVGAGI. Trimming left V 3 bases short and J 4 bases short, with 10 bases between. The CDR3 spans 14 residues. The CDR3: CASSYSGRGNTIYF. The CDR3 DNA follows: TGTGCCAGCAGTTATTCGGGGAGAGGAAACACCATATATTTT.

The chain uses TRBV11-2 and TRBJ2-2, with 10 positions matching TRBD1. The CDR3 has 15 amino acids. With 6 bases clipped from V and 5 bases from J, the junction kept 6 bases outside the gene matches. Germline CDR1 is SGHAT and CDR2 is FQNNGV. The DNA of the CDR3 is TGTGCCAGCAGGCCAACGGGACAGGGGACCGGGGAGCTGTTTTTT. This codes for CASRPTGQGTGELFF. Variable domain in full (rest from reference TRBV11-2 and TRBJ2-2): EAGVAQSPRYKIIEKRQSVAFWCNPISGHATLYWYQQILGQGPKLLIQFQNNGVVDDSQLPKDRFSAERLKGVDSTLKIQPAKLEDSAVYLCASRPTGQGTGELFFGEGSRLTVL.

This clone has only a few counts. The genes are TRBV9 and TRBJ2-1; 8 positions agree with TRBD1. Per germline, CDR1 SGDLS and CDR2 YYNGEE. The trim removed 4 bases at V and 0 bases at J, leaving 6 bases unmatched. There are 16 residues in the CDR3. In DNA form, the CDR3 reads TGTGCCAGCAGCCCACGGACAGGGAGCTCCTACAATGAGCAGTTCTTC. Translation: CASSPRTGSSYNEQFF.

The CDR3 is CASSWGQGQNEQYF. DNA of the CDR3: TGTGCCAGCAGCTGGGGACAGGGCCAAAACGAGCAGTACTTC. The chain recombines TRBV5-4 with TRBJ2-7, with 9 bases lining up with TRBD1. Germline assignment: CDR1 SGHNT and CDR2 YYREEE (reference sequence). The CDR3 is made up of 14 amino acids. The trim removed 3 bases at V and 5 bases at J, leaving 6 bases unmatched.

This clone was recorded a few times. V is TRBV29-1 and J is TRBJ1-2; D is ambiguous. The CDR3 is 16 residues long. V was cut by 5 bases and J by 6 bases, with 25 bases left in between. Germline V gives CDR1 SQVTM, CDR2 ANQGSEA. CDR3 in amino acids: CSVRGLKGVPLDGYTF. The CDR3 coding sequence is TGCAGCGTTCGGGGTTTAAAGGGAGTCCCTTTGGATGGCTACACCTTC.

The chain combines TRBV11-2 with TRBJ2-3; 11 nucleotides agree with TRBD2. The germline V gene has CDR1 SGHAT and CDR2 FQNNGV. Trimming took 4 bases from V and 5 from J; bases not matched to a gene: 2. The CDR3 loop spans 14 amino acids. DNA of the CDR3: TGTGCCAGCAGCTCGGGACTAGCGGTAGATACGCAGTATTTT. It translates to CASSSGLAVDTQYF.

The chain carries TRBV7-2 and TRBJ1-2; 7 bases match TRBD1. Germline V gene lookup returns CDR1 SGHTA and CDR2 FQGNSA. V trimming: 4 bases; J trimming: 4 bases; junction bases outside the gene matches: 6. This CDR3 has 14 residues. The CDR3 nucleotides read TGTGCCAGCAGCTCAACAGGGGTTGGCTATGGCTACACCTTC. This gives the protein CASSSTGVGYGYTF.

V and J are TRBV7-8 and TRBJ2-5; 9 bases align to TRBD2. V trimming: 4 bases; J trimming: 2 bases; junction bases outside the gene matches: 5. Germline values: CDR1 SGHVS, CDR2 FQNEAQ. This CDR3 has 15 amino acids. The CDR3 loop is CASSSGLAIQETQYF. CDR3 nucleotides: TGTGCCAGCAGCTCGGGACTAGCCATTCAAGAGACCCAGTACTTC.

The CDR3 sequence is CAISESRNYGYTF. In DNA, the CDR3 is TGTGCCATCAGTGAGTCGAGAAACTATGGCTACACCTTC. The rearrangement links TRBV10-3 to TRBJ1-2; D is ambiguous. V lost 0 bases and J 2 bases, leaving 4 bases between the germline ends. Germline-derived CDR1 and CDR2 are ENHRY and SYGVKD. This CDR3 is 13 amino acids long.

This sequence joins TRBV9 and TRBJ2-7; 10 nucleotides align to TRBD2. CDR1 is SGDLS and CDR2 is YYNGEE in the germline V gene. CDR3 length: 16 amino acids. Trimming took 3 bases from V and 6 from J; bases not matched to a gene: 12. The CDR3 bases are TGTGCCAGCAGCGCTGCCGAAAGCGGGGGGGCCTCCGAGCAGTACTTC. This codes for CASSAAESGGASEQYF.

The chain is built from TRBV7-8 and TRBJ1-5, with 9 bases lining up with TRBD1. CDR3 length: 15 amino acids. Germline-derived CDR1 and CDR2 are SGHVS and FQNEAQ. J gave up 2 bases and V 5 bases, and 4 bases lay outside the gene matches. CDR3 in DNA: TGTGCCAGCAGCCCACAGGGGGCTGGCAATCAGCCCCAGCATTTT. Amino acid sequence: CASSPQGAGNQPQHF.

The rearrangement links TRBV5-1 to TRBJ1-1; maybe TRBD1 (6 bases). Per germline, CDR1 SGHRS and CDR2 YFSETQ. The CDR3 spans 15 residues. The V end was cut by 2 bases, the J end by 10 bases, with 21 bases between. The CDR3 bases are TGCGCCAGCAGCTTTGATTCAGGGGCACCTGCGGGAGCTTTCTTT. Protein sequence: CASSFDSGAPAGAFF.

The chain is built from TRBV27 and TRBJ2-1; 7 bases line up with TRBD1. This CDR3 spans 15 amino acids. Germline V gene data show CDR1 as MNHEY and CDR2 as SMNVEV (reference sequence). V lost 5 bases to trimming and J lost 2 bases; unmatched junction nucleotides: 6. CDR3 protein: CASSASGQPYNEQFF. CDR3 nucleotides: TGTGCCAGCAGTGCCTCGGGACAGCCCTACAATGAGCAGTTCTTC.

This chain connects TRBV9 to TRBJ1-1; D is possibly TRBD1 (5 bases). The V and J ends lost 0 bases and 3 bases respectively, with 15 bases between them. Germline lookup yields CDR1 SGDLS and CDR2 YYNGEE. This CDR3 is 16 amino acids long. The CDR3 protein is CASSVAGQAGDTEAFF. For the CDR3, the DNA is TGTGCCAGCAGCGTAGCGGGGCAGGCGGGGGACACTGAAGCTTTCTTT.

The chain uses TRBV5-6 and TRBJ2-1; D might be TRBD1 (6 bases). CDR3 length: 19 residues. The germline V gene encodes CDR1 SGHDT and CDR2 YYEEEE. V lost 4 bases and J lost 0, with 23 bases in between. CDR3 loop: CASSLSRTAWTGSYNEQFF. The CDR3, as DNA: TGTGCCAGCAGCCTGTCGCGGACAGCCTGGACGGGCTCCTACAATGAGCAGTTCTTC.

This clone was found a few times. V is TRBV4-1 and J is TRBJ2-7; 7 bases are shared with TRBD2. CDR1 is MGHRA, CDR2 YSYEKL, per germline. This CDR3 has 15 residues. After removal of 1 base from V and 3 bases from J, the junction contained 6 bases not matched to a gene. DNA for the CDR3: TGCGCCAGCAGCCAAGCAGCGGGATTATTCTACGAGCAGTACTTC. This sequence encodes CASSQAAGLFYEQYF.

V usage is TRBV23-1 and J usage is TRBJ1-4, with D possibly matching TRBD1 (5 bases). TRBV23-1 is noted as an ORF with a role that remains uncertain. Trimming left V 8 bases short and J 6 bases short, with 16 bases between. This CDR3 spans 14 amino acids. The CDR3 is CASSPARTYEKLFF. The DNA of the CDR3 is TGCGCCAGCTCCCCCGCGAGGACATATGAAAAACTGTTTTTT.

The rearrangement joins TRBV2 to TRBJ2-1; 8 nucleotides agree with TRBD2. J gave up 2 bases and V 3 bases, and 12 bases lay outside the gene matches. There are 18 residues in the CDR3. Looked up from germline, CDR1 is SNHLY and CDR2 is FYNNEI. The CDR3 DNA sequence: TGTGCCAGCAGTGAGCCGGGACTAGTCCAGCGCACCTACAATGAGCAGTTCTTC. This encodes CASSEPGLVQRTYNEQFF.

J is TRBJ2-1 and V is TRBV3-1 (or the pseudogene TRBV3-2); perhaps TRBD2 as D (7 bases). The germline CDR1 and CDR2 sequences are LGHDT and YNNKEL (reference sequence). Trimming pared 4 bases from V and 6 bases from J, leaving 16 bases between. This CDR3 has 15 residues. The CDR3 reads CASSPGGGAANEQFF. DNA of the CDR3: TGTGCCAGCAGCCCCGGTGGGGGGGCCGCCAATGAGCAGTTCTTC.

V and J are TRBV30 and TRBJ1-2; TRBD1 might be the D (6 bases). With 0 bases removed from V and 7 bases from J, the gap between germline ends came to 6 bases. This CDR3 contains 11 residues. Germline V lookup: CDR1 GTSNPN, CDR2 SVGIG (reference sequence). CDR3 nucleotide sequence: TGTGCCTGGAGTGTACAGGGTGGCTACACCTTC. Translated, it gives CAWSVQGGYTF.

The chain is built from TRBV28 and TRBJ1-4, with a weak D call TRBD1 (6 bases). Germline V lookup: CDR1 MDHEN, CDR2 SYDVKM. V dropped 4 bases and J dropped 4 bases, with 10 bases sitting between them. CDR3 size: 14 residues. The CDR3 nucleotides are TGTGCCAGCAGTTCGCAAGGGGGTAATGAAAAACTGTTTTTT. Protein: CASSSQGGNEKLFF.

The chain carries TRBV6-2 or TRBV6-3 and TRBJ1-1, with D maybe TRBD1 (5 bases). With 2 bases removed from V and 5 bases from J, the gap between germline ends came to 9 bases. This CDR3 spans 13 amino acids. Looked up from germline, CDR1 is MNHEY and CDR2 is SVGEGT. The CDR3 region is CASSYTRDTEAFF. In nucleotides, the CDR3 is TGTGCCAGCAGTTACACCAGGGATACTGAAGCTTTCTTT.

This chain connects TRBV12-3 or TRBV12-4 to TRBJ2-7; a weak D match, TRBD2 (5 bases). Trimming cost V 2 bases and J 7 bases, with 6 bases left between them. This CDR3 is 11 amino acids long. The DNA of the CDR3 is TGTGCCAGCAGTTTATCGGGAGAGCAGTACTTC. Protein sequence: CASSLSGEQYF.

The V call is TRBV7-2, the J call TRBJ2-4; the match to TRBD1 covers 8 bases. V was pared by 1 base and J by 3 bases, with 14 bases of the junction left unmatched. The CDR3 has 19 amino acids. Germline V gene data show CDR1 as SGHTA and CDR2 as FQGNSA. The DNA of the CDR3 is TGTGCCAGCAGCTTAGATCCTCTAGGGACAGGCTTTCACAAAAACATTCAGTACTTC. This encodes CASSLDPLGTGFHKNIQYF.